Each of the 26 T cell receptor beta chains below was sequenced from the same sample in a study of T cell responses to AZD1222 COVID-19 vaccine. Sequencing used immunoSEQ multiplex PCR; TCRdb keeps in-frame clones, though not all of them. The table lists some 120,000 clones, about nine tenths of them singletons. Sequenced material: peripheral blood, taken on day 0 of AZD1222 vaccination. These TCRs come from an adult in good health.

This sequence joins TRBV24-1 and TRBJ2-5, with 7 bases identical to TRBD1. Germline V gene sequence: CDR1 KGHDR, CDR2 SFDVKD. The CDR3 consists of 15 residues. The trim removed 4 bases at V and 5 bases at J, leaving 9 bases unmatched. DNA for the CDR3: TGTGCCACCAGTGACCCCGGGACAGAGGGGGAGACCCAGTACTTC. Translated, it gives CATSDPGTEGETQYF.

The chain links TRBV2 to TRBJ1-6; D not certain. Germline CDR1 reads SNHLY; CDR2 reads FYNNEI. The CDR3 is made up of 14 amino acids. V gave up 0 bases and J gave up 7 bases, with 7 bases separating them. CDR3 sequence (DNA): TGTGCCAGCAGTGAAGCGCTTGACAATTCACCCCTCCACTTT. Translated, it gives CASSEALDNSPLHF.

The chain is built from TRBV2 and TRBJ2-1; D is uncertain. Trimming stripped 3 bases from V and 3 bases from J, with 6 bases between. The V gene's germline CDR1 is SNHLY and CDR2 FYNNEI. This CDR3 comprises 13 residues. Written as DNA, the CDR3 is TGTGCCAGCAGTGACGACAACTACAATGAGCAGTTCTTC. Protein: CASSDDNYNEQFF.

This chain links TRBV18 with TRBJ1-1, with D maybe TRBD1 (5 bases). In germline, CDR1 is KGHSH, CDR2 LQKENI. V lost 4 bases, J lost 1 base, and 10 bases lay in between. CDR3 length: 14 amino acids. The CDR3 sequence is CASSLSGPNTEAFF. CDR3 nucleotides: TGTGCCAGCTCACTCTCGGGACCGAACACTGAAGCTTTCTTT.

The rearrangement uses TRBV3-1 (or the pseudogene TRBV3-2) and TRBJ1-6, with D maybe TRBD1 (6 bases). The CDR3 covers 16 residues. The germline V gene has CDR1 LGHDT and CDR2 YNNKEL (reference sequence). The germline V and J ends were trimmed by 3 bases and 2 bases, with 11 bases remaining between them. The chain's CDR3 is CASSHHRETYNSPLHF. As DNA, the CDR3 is TGTGCCAGCAGCCACCACAGGGAGACCTATAATTCACCCCTCCACTTT.

The chain links TRBV20-1 to TRBJ1-2; D is undetermined. This CDR3 spans 10 amino acids. Trimming took off 5 bases at V and 6 bases at J, with 7 bases between the two ends. Per germline, CDR1 DFQATT and CDR2 SNEGSKA (reference sequence). CDR3 DNA sequence: TGCAGTGCTGCCGAGGATGGCTACACCTTC. Translation: CSAAEDGYTF.

The chain couples TRBV12-3 or TRBV12-4 to TRBJ1-2, with 7 bases matching TRBD1. J lost 7 bases, V lost 9 bases, and 11 bases had no gene match. The CDR3 extends over 13 amino acids. CDR3 protein: CASEEGARPGYTF. The CDR3 coding sequence is TGTGCCAGTGAGGAGGGGGCGCGTCCTGGCTACACCTTC.

The gene calls are TRBV7-2 and TRBJ1-5; perhaps TRBD1 as D (5 bases). The ends were cut back, 0 bases at V and 4 bases at J, with 13 bases in the middle. The CDR3 length is 16 residues. Germline V gene data show CDR1 as SGHTA and CDR2 as FQGNSA. The DNA for the CDR3 is TGTGCCAGCAGCTTAGCGTCAGACAGACCTAATCAGCCCCAGCATTTT. This sequence encodes CASSLASDRPNQPQHF.

The gene calls are TRBV13 and TRBJ1-6; perhaps TRBD1 as D (6 bases). Germline V gives CDR1 PRHDT, CDR2 FYEKMQ (reference sequence). The CDR3 covers 16 residues. With 5 bases removed from V and 9 bases from J, the gap between germline ends came to 20 bases. For the CDR3, the DNA is TGTGCCAGCAGCCCTGGTGGGGGGCGGTTTGGTTCACCCCTCCACTTT. This sequence encodes CASSPGGGRFGSPLHF.

The J gene is TRBJ1-2, the V gene TRBV30, with 9 bases that match TRBD1. There are 13 residues in the CDR3. CDR1 is GTSNPN, CDR2 SVGIG, per germline (reference sequence). V was clipped by 6 bases and J by 1 base; unmatched bases: 3. This CDR3 reads CACPGQGNYGYTF. In DNA, the CDR3 is TGTGCCTGCCCGGGACAGGGTAACTATGGCTACACCTTC.

The genes are TRBV6-5 and TRBJ1-2; 7 positions agree with TRBD1. Looked up from germline, CDR1 is MNHEY and CDR2 is SVGAGI. The CDR3 runs 15 residues. V shed 2 bases, J shed 3 bases, and the junction held 6 bases outside the gene matches. In nucleotides, the CDR3 is TGTGCCAGCAGTTACGCCACAGGGGTAGACTATGGCTACACCTTC. Translating gives CASSYATGVDYGYTF.

J is TRBJ1-6 and V is TRBV28; no reliable D call. V shed 2 bases and J shed 6 bases, with 2 bases lying between them. The CDR3 sequence is 12 residues long. CDR1 is MDHEN, CDR2 SYDVKM, per germline. The DNA for the CDR3 is TGTGCCAGCAGTTTAACTAATTCACCCCTCCACTTT. Protein product: CASSLTNSPLHF.

The chain links TRBV7-8 to TRBJ1-1; 9 bases are a match to TRBD1. This CDR3 comprises 13 residues. The germline V gene encodes CDR1 SGHVS and CDR2 FQNEAQ. The J segment lost 5 bases and the V segment lost 5 bases, leaving 3 bases of the junction unmatched. CDR3 loop: CASSETGGTEAFF. The CDR3 nucleotides read TGTGCCAGCAGCGAGACAGGGGGGACTGAAGCTTTCTTT.

The chain joins TRBV11-1 to TRBJ1-2; maybe TRBD1 (5 bases). CDR3 length: 14 amino acids. The ends were cut back, 5 bases at V and 0 bases at J, with 10 bases in the middle. Germline CDR1 SGHAT, CDR2 FQDESV (reference sequence). CDR3 residues: CASSPMGANYGYTF. CDR3 nucleotides: TGTGCCAGCAGCCCAATGGGGGCTAACTATGGCTACACCTTC.

The chain employs TRBV6-5 and TRBJ2-5, with D possibly TRBD1 on 5 matching bases. The CDR3 extends over 15 amino acids. CDR1 is MNHEY, CDR2 SVGAGI, per germline. With 8 bases removed from V and 5 bases from J, the gap between germline ends came to 21 bases. CDR3 residues: CASLGPTGVWETQYF. The CDR3 bases are TGTGCCAGCTTGGGGCCCACGGGTGTCTGGGAGACCCAGTACTTC.

This chain links TRBV6-5 with TRBJ1-1; TRBD1 is a possible D gene (6 bases). CDR3 length: 14 residues. Trimming cost V 0 bases and J 5 bases, with 10 bases left between them. The germline CDR1 and CDR2 sequences are MNHEY and SVGAGI. CDR3 sequence: CASSYSMGATEAFF. In DNA, the CDR3 is TGTGCCAGCAGTTACTCGATGGGGGCGACTGAAGCTTTCTTT.

The chain couples TRBV9 to TRBJ2-3; no clear D. From germline, CDR1 is SGDLS and CDR2 YYNGEE. The CDR3 has 12 residues. The V and J ends lost 6 bases and 6 bases respectively, with 11 bases between them. The DNA of the CDR3 is TGTGCCAGCAACCCTGGTGGGGATACGCAGTATTTT. Residues: CASNPGGDTQYF.

The count of this clone is one. The V gene is TRBV7-8, the J gene TRBJ2-5; possibly TRBD2 for D (6 bases). CDR3 length: 15 amino acids. V lost 2 bases to trimming and J lost 2 bases, with 12 bases between them. Per the germline V gene, CDR1 is SGHVS and CDR2 is FQNEAQ. CDR3 protein: CASSLRRVRQETQYF. In DNA, the CDR3 is TGTGCCAGCAGCTTAAGGAGGGTACGTCAAGAGACCCAGTACTTC.

The chain joins TRBV24-1 to TRBJ2-2; tentative D call: TRBD1 (6 bases). V was pared by 0 bases and J by 6 bases, with 16 bases between. The CDR3 sequence is 17 residues long. Germline V lookup: CDR1 KGHDR, CDR2 SFDVKD. The CDR3 protein is CATSDLQGNLIAGELFF. The CDR3 nucleotides are TGTGCCACCAGTGATTTGCAGGGGAACCTGATTGCCGGGGAGCTGTTTTTT.

The sample holds a few counts of this clone. The chain couples TRBV7-9 to TRBJ1-1; the match to TRBD1 covers 7 bases. J was trimmed by 3 bases and V by 5 bases; bases with no gene match: 12. The CDR3 length is 16 residues. The germline CDR1 and CDR2 sequences are SEHNR and FQNEAQ (reference sequence). CDR3 loop: CASSPRGGGEDTEAFF. The CDR3 region has the DNA TGTGCCAGCAGCCCCAGGGGGGGAGGGGAGGACACTGAAGCTTTCTTT.

The sample holds a few counts of this clone. J is TRBJ1-5 and V is TRBV7-9; D is perhaps TRBD1 (5 bases). Germline V gene data show CDR1 as SEHNR and CDR2 as FQNEAQ (reference sequence). This CDR3 is 19 amino acids long. V was pared by 5 bases and J by 0 bases, with 23 bases between. CDR3 sequence reads: CASSPQGPKWGDSNQPQHF. CDR3 sequence (DNA): TGTGCCAGCAGCCCCCAGGGTCCGAAGTGGGGAGATAGCAATCAGCCCCAGCATTTT.

The chain employs TRBV7-8 and TRBJ2-3; 8 nucleotides align to TRBD1. V was pared by 6 bases and J by 3 bases, with 11 bases of the junction left unmatched. The CDR3 consists of 16 residues. The V gene's germline CDR1 is SGHVS and CDR2 FQNEAQ. CDR3 sequence (DNA): TGTGCCAGCAGTTCCCGTAGGGGACAGGTGACAGATACGCAGTATTTT. It encodes CASSSRRGQVTDTQYF.

This chain links TRBV6-5 with TRBJ1-4; a weak D match, TRBD1 (5 bases). The CDR3 covers 15 residues. Trimming removed 4 bases from V and 3 bases from J, with 12 bases in between. Looked up from germline, CDR1 is MNHEY and CDR2 is SVGAGI. In DNA, the CDR3 is TGTGCCAGCAGTTCCGGCGGGGGAGCTAATGAAAAACTGTTTTTT. It specifies CASSSGGGANEKLFF.

This clone was seen more than once but under ten times. In DNA form, the CDR3 reads TGTGCCAGCAGCTTGACAGGGCACAATCAGCCCCAGCATTTT. It is translated as CASSLTGHNQPQHF. The rearrangement links TRBV7-9 to TRBJ1-5; TRBD1 matches 7 bases. This CDR3 contains 14 residues. Germline lookup yields CDR1 SEHNR and CDR2 FQNEAQ (reference sequence). After removal of 3 bases from V and 3 bases from J, the junction contained 2 bases not matched to a gene.

The chain combines TRBV5-1 with TRBJ1-2; 7 bases line up with TRBD1. The CDR3 loop spans 14 amino acids. V lost 0 bases, J lost 6 bases, and 5 bases stayed unmatched. CDR1 is SGHRS and CDR2 is YFSETQ in the germline V gene. The CDR3 sequence: CASSLGTGWNGYTF. The CDR3 region has the DNA TGCGCCAGCAGCTTGGGGACAGGTTGGAATGGCTACACCTTC.

The chain couples TRBV12-3 or TRBV12-4 to TRBJ2-7; D unresolved. V was clipped by 3 bases and J by 1 base, with 7 bases between them. This CDR3 is 13 amino acids long. The CDR3 nucleotides read TGTGCCAGCAGTTTTGGGAATTCCTACGAGCAGTACTTC. It translates to CASSFGNSYEQYF.